The 12 T cell receptor beta chains below were found in one sample sequenced in a study of CD8 T cells in Susac syndrome. RNA was extracted with the RNeasy kit, and a quantity of 0.5 to 1 ug was reverse transcribed using random hexamers. One entry per CDR3 protein, called by TCRdb with MiXCR from the immunoSEQ multiplex PCR reads. The sample records around 200,000 distinct CDR3 sequences, approximately 96% being singletons. The sample comprised CD4+ T cells from PBMCs. The receptors were gathered from a human donor with multiple sclerosis.

This clonotype was seen once. V is TRBV12-5 and J is TRBJ2-7; D ambiguous. The CDR3 runs to 13 residues. Germline-derived CDR1 and CDR2 are LGHNT and FRNRAP. The germline V and J ends were trimmed by 6 bases and 7 bases, with 16 bases remaining between them. The CDR3 DNA reads TGTGCTAGTGGGGCGGCAGTTCCTGGTGAGCAGTACTTC. This gives the protein CASGAAVPGEQYF.

This clonotype was picked up one time. V is TRBV15 and J is TRBJ1-2; D uncertain. This CDR3 contains 12 residues. Germline loops: CDR1 LNHNV, CDR2 YYDKDF (reference sequence). Between the trimmed V and J ends, which lost 0 bases and 8 bases, there was a span of 7 bases. Here the CDR3 reads CATSRDRWGYTF. In nucleotides, the CDR3 is TGTGCCACCAGCAGAGATCGGTGGGGCTACACCTTC.

The genes are TRBV3-1 and TRBJ2-1; TRBD1 might be the D (5 bases). The CDR3 sequence is 13 residues long. CDR1 LGHDT and CDR2 YNNKEL come from the germline V gene (reference sequence). V shed 0 bases and J shed 9 bases, with 9 bases lying between them. CDR3 sequence reads: CASSQEARGEQFF. CDR3 bases: TGTGCCAGCAGCCAAGAAGCTAGGGGTGAGCAGTTCTTC.

The chain carries TRBV12-3 or TRBV12-4 and TRBJ1-1, with D uncertain. The V end was cut by 2 bases, the J end by 1 base, with 5 bases between. This CDR3 has 13 residues. The CDR3 DNA reads TGTGCCAGCAGTTTATCAGAGAACACTGAAGCTTTCTTT. Translating it yields CASSLSENTEAFF.

The rearrangement joins TRBV12-3 or TRBV12-4 to TRBJ1-2, with 7 nucleotides matching TRBD1. CDR3 length equals 15 residues. The trim removed 6 bases at V and 2 bases at J, leaving 9 bases unmatched. Written as DNA, the CDR3 is TGTGCCAGCAGCCGTCGACAGGGAGGGAACTATGGCTACACCTTC. Translating gives CASSRRQGGNYGYTF.

The CDR3 DNA sequence: TGTGCCAGCAGCTTAAGCGGGGCACAAGATACGCAGTATTTT. Translation gives CASSLSGAQDTQYF. The chain joins TRBV7-9 to TRBJ2-3; 7 bases line up with TRBD2. CDR3 length: 14 amino acids. Germline values: CDR1 SEHNR, CDR2 FQNEAQ (reference sequence). V was clipped by 2 bases and J by 5 bases; unmatched bases: 4.

J is TRBJ1-1 and V is TRBV30, with D unclear. Germline assignment: CDR1 GTSNPN and CDR2 SVGIG (reference sequence). V was pared by 3 bases and J by 0 bases, with 8 bases between. The CDR3 runs to 13 residues. DNA for the CDR3: TGTGCCTGGAGCAAGGATTTGAACACTGAAGCTTTCTTT. It yields the protein CAWSKDLNTEAFF.

This rearrangement joins TRBV3-1 to TRBJ2-3; TRBD1 might be the D (8 bases). The germline CDR1 and CDR2 sequences are LGHDT and YNNKEL (reference sequence). The CDR3 has 14 amino acids. V was shortened by 10 bases and J by 1 base, with 15 bases between the two germline ends. For the CDR3, the DNA is TGTGCCACCGGGGGGACAGGACGCACAGATACGCAGTATTTT. The encoded protein is CATGGTGRTDTQYF.

V and J are TRBV9 and TRBJ1-2; 8 nucleotides line up with TRBD1. Germline V gives CDR1 SGDLS, CDR2 YYNGEE. This CDR3 has 15 residues. V lost 2 bases, J lost 4 bases, and 7 bases stayed unmatched. CDR3 sequence reads: CASSVQGALGYGYTF. The CDR3 DNA is TGTGCCAGCAGCGTTCAGGGGGCGCTAGGCTATGGCTACACCTTC. The full variable domain, in which reference TRBV9 and TRBJ1-2 provide the parts outside the CDR3, is DSGVTQTPKHLITATGQRVTLRCSPRSGDLSVYWYQQSLDQGLQFLIQYYNGEERAKGNILERFSAQQFPDLHSELNLSSLELGDSALYFCASSVQGALGYGYTFGSGTRLTVV.

The gene calls are TRBV15 and TRBJ1-3; D unresolved. The germline CDR1 and CDR2 sequences are LNHNV and YYDKDF (reference sequence). This CDR3 is 14 amino acids long. V was clipped by 0 bases and J by 7 bases, with 10 bases between them. CDR3 region: CATSRDLTVNTIYF. CDR3 nucleotide sequence: TGTGCCACCAGCAGAGATCTAACGGTGAACACCATATATTTT.

This chain connects TRBV6-6 to TRBJ1-6; D gene unclear. CDR1 MNHNY and CDR2 SVGAGI come from the germline V gene (reference sequence). Deletions cut 4 bases from V and 15 bases from J, with 10 bases between. The CDR3 length is 11 residues. The CDR3 is CASSSQVLLHF. The DNA of the CDR3 is TGTGCCAGCAGTTCCCAAGTGCTCCTCCACTTT.

The chain carries TRBV20-1 and TRBJ2-1; tentative D call: TRBD1 (5 bases). This CDR3 is 15 amino acids long. Germline CDR1 is DFQATT and CDR2 is SNEGSKA (reference sequence). V was cut by 0 bases and J by 3 bases, with 12 bases left in between. CDR3 residues: CSARDGAHNYNEQFF. In DNA, the CDR3 is TGCAGTGCTAGAGATGGGGCGCATAACTACAATGAGCAGTTCTTC.